These T cell receptor beta chains were read from a single sample in a study of shared clonotypes between healthy human individuals. Repertoires were generated with immunoSEQ multiplex PCR, while TCRdb's copy carries only in-frame clones and drops some. The sample has some 2.1 million clones, 93% seen once; the top ten hold under 2%. Sequenced: naive CD8+ T cells from PBMCs. The receptors stem from a young man in good health. Some clones in this sample may be carry-over from other donors' samples. The CDR3 runs from the conserved cysteine through the conserved F or W. A D gene is named only where the DNA matches it firmly. Not every row has a clone size; where given, it reads once, few, many or a size class.

V,D,J,size,CDR3,DNA
TRBV19,TRBD2,TRBJ2-7,NA,CASSPLAGGLDEQYF,TGTGCCAGTAGTCCACTAGCGGGAGGACTCGACGAGCAGTACTTC
TRBV20-1,NA,TRBJ2-5,NA,CSARLRETQYF,TGCAGTGCTCGATTGAGGGAGACCCAGTACTTC
TRBV5-1,TRBD2,TRBJ2-1,NA,CASSLRGTSEYNEQFF,TGCGCCAGCAGCTTGCGAGGGACTAGCGAATACAATGAGCAGTTCTTC
TRBV11-2,TRBD1,TRBJ1-2,few,CASSLATRDSYGYTF,TGTGCCAGCAGCTTAGCAACCCGGGACAGCTATGGCTACACCTTC
TRBV6-5,NA,TRBJ1-1,NA,CASHPYADTNTEAFF,TGTGCCAGCCACCCATATGCGGACACGAACACTGAAGCTTTCTTT
TRBV28,TRBD1,TRBJ1-5,NA,CASRPTTGSISNQPQHF,TGTGCCAGCAGACCAACGACAGGGAGCATCAGCAATCAGCCCCAGCATTTT
TRBV4-2,NA,TRBJ2-7,once,CASSQGSDTSYEQYF,TGTGCCAGCAGCCAGGGATCGGACACCTCCTACGAGCAGTACTTC
TRBV5-6,NA,TRBJ2-7,NA,CASSLRLSYEQYF,TGTGCCAGCAGCTTGAGGCTCTCCTACGAGCAGTACTTC
TRBV7-9,NA,TRBJ2-7,NA,CASSQPGASPGEQYF,TGTGCCAGCAGTCAGCCCGGAGCGAGCCCTGGTGAGCAGTACTTC
TRBV6-6,NA,TRBJ1-1,NA,CASSYGGKNTEAFF,TGTGCCAGCAGTTACGGGGGGAAGAACACTGAAGCTTTCTTT
TRBV5-1,TRBD1,TRBJ2-1,NA,CASSFLFVTGKFYNEQFF,TGCGCCAGCAGCTTTTTGTTTGTGACAGGGAAATTTTACAATGAGCAGTTCTTC
TRBV6-1,NA,TRBJ1-4,NA,CASSEGVVVGKLFF,TGTGCCAGCAGTGAAGGGGTAGTGGTGGGGAAACTGTTTTTT
TRBV9,NA,TRBJ2-5,NA,CASSVGKGLGQETQYF,TGTGCCAGCAGCGTAGGGAAGGGTTTGGGACAAGAGACCCAGTACTTC
TRBV27,TRBD1,TRBJ1-1,NA,CASSDRVGATEAFF,TGTGCCAGCAGTGACAGGGTCGGCGCCACTGAAGCTTTCTTT
TRBV19,TRBD2,TRBJ2-7,NA,CASSMGLAGRGEQYF,TGTGCCAGTAGTATGGGACTAGCGGGAAGGGGCGAGCAGTACTTC
TRBV28,NA,TRBJ2-1,NA,CASSFEAGSYNEQFF,TGTGCCAGCAGTTTCGAGGCGGGCTCCTACAATGAGCAGTTCTTC
TRBV13,NA,TRBJ2-7,NA,CASSGGGGEQYF,TGTGCCAGCTCAGGTGGAGGGGGAGAGCAGTACTTC
TRBV4-3,NA,TRBJ2-2,NA,CASSQEKGTNTGELFF,TGCGCCAGCAGCCAAGAGAAGGGGACGAACACCGGGGAGCTGTTTTTT
TRBV28,NA,TRBJ1-1,NA,CASSSEGLNTEAFF,TGTGCCAGCAGTTCGGAAGGGCTGAACACTGAAGCTTTCTTT
TRBV5-6,NA,TRBJ1-2,NA,CATTGPDVGYGYTF,TGTGCCACCACAGGCCCCGATGTGGGCTATGGCTACACCTTC
TRBV6-6,TRBD1,TRBJ2-3,NA,CASRDREDTQYF,TGTGCCAGCAGGGACAGGGAAGATACGCAGTATTTT
TRBV2,NA,TRBJ1-5,NA,CASSEKPGANQPQHF,TGTGCCAGCAGTGAGAAGCCTGGGGCCAATCAGCCCCAGCATTTT